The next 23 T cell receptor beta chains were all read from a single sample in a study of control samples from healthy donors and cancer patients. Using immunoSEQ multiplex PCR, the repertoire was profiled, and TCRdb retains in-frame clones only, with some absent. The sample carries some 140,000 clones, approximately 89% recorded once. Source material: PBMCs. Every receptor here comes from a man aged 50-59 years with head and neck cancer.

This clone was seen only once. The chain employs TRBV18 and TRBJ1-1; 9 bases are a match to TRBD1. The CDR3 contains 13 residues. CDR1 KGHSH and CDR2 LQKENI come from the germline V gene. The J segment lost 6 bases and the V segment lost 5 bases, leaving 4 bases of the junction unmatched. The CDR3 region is CASSGDRAAEAFF. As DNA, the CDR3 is TGTGCCAGCTCAGGGGACAGGGCCGCTGAAGCTTTCTTT.

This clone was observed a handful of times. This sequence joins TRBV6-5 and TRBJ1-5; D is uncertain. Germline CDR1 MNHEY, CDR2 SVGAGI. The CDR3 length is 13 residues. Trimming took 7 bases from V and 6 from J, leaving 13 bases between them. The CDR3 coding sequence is TGTGCCAGCATAACGGGAGCCGGTCAGCCCCAGCATTTT. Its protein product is CASITGAGQPQHF.

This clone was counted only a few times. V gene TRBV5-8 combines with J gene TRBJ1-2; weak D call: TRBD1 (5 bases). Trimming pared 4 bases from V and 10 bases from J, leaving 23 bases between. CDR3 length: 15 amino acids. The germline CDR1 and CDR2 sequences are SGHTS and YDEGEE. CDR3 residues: CASSPQPGVGVDYTF. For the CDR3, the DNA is TGTGCCAGCAGCCCTCAGCCGGGAGTAGGGGTAGACTACACCTTC.

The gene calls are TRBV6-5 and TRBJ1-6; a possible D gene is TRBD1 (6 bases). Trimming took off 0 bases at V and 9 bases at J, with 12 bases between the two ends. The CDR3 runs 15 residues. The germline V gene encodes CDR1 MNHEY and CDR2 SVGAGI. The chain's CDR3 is CASSYSWAGASPLHF. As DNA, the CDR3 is TGTGCCAGCAGTTACTCGTGGGCAGGGGCTTCACCCCTCCACTTT.

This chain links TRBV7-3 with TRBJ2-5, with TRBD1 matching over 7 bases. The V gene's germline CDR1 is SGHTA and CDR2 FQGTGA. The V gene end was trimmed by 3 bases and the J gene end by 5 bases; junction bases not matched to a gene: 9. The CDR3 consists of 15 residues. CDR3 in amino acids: CASSFGDRVGETQYF. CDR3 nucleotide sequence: TGTGCCAGCAGCTTCGGAGACAGGGTGGGTGAGACCCAGTACTTC.

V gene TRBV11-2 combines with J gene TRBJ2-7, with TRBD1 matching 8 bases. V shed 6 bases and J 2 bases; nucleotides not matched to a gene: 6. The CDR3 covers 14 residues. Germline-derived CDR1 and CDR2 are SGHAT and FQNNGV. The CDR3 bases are TGTGCCAGCAGTTCTGCAGGGGGCACCTACGAGCAGTACTTC. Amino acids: CASSSAGGTYEQYF.

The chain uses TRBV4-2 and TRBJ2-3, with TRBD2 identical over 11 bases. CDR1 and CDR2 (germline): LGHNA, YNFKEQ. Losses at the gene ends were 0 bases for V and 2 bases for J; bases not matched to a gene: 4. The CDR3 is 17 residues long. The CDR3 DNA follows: TGTGCCAGCAGCCAAGAAGGGACTAGCGGCATCACAGATACGCAGTATTTT. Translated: CASSQEGTSGITDTQYF.

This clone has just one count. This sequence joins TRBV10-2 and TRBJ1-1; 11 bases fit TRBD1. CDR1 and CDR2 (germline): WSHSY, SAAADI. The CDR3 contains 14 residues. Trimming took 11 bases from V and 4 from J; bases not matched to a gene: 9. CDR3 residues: CASRTGGIGTEAFF. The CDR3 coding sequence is TGCGCCTCCCGGACAGGGGGCATCGGCACTGAAGCTTTCTTT.

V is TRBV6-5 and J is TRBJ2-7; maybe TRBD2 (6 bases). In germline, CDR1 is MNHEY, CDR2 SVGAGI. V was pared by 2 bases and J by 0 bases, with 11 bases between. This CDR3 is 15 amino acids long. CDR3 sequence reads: CASSYVGGLSYEQYF. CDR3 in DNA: TGTGCCAGCAGTTACGTCGGGGGACTCTCCTACGAGCAGTACTTC.

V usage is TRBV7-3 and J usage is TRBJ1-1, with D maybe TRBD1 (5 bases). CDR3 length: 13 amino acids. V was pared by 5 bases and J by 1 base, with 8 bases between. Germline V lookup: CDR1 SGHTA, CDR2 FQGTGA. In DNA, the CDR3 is TGTGCCAGCAGCCAAGGACAGAACACTGAAGCTTTCTTT. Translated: CASSQGQNTEAFF.

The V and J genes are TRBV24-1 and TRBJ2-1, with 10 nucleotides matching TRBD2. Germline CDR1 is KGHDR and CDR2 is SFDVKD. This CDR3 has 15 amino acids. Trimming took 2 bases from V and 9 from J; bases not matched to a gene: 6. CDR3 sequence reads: CATSDYGAGGGEQFF. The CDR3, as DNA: TGTGCCACCAGTGATTACGGAGCGGGAGGGGGTGAGCAGTTCTTC.

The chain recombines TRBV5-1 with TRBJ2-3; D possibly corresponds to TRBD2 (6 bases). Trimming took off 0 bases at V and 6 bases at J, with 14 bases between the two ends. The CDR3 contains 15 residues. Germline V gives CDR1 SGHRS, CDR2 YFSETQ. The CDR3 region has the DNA TGCGCCAGCAGCTTGGTGTCCTCTGGGGGGGATACGCAGTATTTT. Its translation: CASSLVSSGGDTQYF.

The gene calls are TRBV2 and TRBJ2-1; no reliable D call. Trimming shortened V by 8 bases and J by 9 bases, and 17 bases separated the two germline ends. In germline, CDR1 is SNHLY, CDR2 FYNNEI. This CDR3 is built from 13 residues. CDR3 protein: CASRSSGSGEQFF. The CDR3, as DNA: TGTGCCAGCCGGAGCTCAGGTTCCGGTGAGCAGTTCTTC. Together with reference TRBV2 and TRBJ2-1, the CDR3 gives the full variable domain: EPEVTQTPSHQVTQMGQEVILRCVPISNHLYFYWYRQILGQKVEFLVSFYNNEISEKSEIFDDQFSVERPDGSNFTLKIRSTKLEDSAMYFCASRSSGSGEQFFGPGTRLTVL.

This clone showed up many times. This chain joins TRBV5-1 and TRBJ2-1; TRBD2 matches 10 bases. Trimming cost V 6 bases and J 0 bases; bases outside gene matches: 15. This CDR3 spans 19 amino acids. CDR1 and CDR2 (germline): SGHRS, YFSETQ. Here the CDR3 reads CASMGLGASGSRSYNEQFF. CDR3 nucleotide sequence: TGCGCCAGCATGGGTTTGGGGGCTAGCGGGAGCCGCTCCTACAATGAGCAGTTCTTC.

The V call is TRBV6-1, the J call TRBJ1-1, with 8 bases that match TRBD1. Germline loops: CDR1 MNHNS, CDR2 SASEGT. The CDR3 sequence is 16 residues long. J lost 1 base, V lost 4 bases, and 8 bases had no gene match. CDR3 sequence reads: CASSVTGGWRNTEAFF. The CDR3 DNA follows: TGTGCCAGCAGTGTCACAGGGGGATGGCGGAACACTGAAGCTTTCTTT.

CDR3 sequence reads: CASSWGKGPVEQYF. For the CDR3, the DNA is TGTGCCAGCAGTTGGGGGAAGGGACCCGTCGAGCAGTACTTC. The V gene is TRBV6-2 or TRBV6-3, the J gene TRBJ2-7; possibly TRBD1 or TRBD2 for D (5 bases each). The ends were cut back, 4 bases at V and 6 bases at J, with 16 bases in the middle. Germline V lookup: CDR1 MNHEY, CDR2 SVGEGT. This CDR3 comprises 14 residues.

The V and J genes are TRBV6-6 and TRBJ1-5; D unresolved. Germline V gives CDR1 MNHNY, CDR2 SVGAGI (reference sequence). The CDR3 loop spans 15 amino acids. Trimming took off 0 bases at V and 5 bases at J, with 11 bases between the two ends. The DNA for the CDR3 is TGTGCCAGCAGTTACTCTAGGTCCCCCGATCAGCCCCAGCATTTT. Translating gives CASSYSRSPDQPQHF.

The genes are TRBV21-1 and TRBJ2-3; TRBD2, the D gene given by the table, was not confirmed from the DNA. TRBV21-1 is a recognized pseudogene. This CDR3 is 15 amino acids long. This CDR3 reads CASSKGGWVTDTQYF. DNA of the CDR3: TGTGCCAGCAGCAAAGGCGGGTGGGTCACAGATACGCAGTATTTT.

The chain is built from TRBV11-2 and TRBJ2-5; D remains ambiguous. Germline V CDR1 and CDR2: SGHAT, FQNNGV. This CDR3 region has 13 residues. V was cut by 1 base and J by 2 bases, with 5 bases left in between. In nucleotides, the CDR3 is TGTGCCAGCAGCTTAGGGCGGCAAGAGACCCAGTACTTC. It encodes CASSLGRQETQYF.

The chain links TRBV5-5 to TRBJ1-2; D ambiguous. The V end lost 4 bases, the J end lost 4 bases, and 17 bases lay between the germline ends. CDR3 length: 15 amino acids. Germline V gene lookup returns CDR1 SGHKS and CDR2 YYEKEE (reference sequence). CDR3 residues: CASSRRVPDPYGYTF. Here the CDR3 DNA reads TGTGCCAGCAGCAGGAGGGTCCCAGATCCCTATGGCTACACCTTC. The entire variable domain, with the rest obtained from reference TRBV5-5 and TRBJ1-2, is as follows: DAGVTQSPTHLIKTRGQQVTLRCSPISGHKSVSWYQQVLGQGPQFIFQYYEKEERGRGNFPDRFSARQFPNYSSELNVNALLLGDSALYLCASSRRVPDPYGYTFGSGTRLTVV.

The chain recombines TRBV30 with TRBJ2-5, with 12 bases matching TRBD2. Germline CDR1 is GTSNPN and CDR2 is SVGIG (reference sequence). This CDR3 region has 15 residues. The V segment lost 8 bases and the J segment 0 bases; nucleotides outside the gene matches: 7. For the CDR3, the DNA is TGTGCCATGGAAAGGACTAGCGGGGACCAAGAGACCCAGTACTTC. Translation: CAMERTSGDQETQYF.

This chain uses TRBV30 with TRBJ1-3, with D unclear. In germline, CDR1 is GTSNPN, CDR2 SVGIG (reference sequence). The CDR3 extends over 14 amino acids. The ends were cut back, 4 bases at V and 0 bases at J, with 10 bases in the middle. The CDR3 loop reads CAWKRVSSGNTIYF. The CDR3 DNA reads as TGTGCCTGGAAAAGGGTGAGCTCTGGAAACACCATATATTTT.

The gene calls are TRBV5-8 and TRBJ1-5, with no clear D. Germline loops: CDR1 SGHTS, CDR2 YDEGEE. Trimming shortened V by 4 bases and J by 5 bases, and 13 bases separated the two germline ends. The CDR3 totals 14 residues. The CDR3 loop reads CASSPRRLDQPQHF. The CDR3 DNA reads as TGTGCCAGCAGCCCGCGACGGCTAGATCAGCCCCAGCATTTT.